The source of this T cell receptor (beta chain) is a study of CD8 T cells in Susac syndrome. CDR1 SGHTS and CDR2 YDEGEE come from the germline V gene. The CDR3 is made up of 14 amino acids. The V gene lost 5 bases and the J gene lost 4 bases, with 15 bases spanning the gap. The RNA, about 0.5 to 1 ug, was put through reverse transcription using random hexamers. TCRdb passed the immunoSEQ multiplex PCR reads through MiXCR, listing each CDR3 protein once. The sample lists about 130,000 distinct CDR3 sequences; under 95% were seen once. The sequencing sample was made of CD8+ T cells from PBMCs. The genes are TRBV5-8 and TRBJ1-2, with a tentative D call TRBD1 (5 bases). The sequence came from a human donor with multiple sclerosis. CDR3 nucleotides: TGTGCCAGCAGTGTGAGGGGCGGAAGCTATGGCTACACCTTC. Translating it yields CASSVRGGSYGYTF.